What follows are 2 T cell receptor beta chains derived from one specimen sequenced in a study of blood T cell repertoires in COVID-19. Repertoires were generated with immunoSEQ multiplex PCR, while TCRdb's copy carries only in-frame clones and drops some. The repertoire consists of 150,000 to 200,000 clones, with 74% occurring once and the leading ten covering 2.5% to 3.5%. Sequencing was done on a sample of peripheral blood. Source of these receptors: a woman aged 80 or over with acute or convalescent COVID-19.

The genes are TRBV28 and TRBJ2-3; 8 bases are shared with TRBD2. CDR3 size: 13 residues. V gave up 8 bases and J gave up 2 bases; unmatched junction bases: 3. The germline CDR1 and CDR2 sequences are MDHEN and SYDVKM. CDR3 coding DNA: TGTGCCAGCGGTAGCGGGAACACAGATACGCAGTATTTT. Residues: CASGSGNTDTQYF. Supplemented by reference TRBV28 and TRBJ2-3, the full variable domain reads DVKVTQSSRYLVKRTGEKVFLECVQDMDHENMFWYRQDPGLGLRLIYFSYDVKMKEKGDIPEGYSVSREKKERFSLILESASTNQTSMYLCASGSGNTDTQYFGPGTRLTVL.

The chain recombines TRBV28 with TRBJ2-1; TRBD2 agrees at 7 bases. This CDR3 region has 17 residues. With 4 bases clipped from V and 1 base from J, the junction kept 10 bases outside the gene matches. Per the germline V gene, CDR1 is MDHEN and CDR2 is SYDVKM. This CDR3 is CASSSPRGRRSYNEQFF. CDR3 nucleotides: TGTGCCAGCAGTTCCCCGCGGGGGAGGAGATCCTACAATGAGCAGTTCTTC.